The clone carrying this T cell receptor (beta chain) was detected many times. This sample stems from a study of identical twins. One entry per CDR3 protein, called by TCRdb with MiXCR from the 5' RACE reads. The sample lists 1.5 million to 2 million distinct CDR3 sequences, around a third occurring once. J gave up 2 bases and V 2 bases, and 10 bases lay outside the gene matches. The CDR3 is 17 amino acids. This clonotype originated in a newborn girl in good health. The specimen sequenced was cord blood. This chain connects TRBV12-3 or TRBV12-4 to TRBJ1-2; 8 bases match TRBD1. The CDR3 spells CASSLTQGADVNYGYTF. The CDR3 nucleotides are TGTGCCAGCAGTTTAACTCAGGGGGCGGATGTAAACTATGGCTACACCTTC.